The 2 T cell receptor beta chains in this list originate from one sample, sequenced in a study of PD-1 blockade in classical Hodgkin lymphoma. Time point: cycle 4 day 1 (C4D1), after about 6 weeks of nivolumab. All trial patients relapsed after autologous stem cell transplantation. Profiling relied on immunoSEQ multiplex PCR, and the TCRdb table lists in-frame clones only, not all of them. The data show some 93,000 clones, 83% seen once. The sequenced sample was peripheral blood mononuclear cells (PBMCs), obtained before the fourth cycle of nivolumab. Every receptor here comes from a human donor with classical Hodgkin lymphoma.

This chain joins TRBV29-1 and TRBJ2-4; D gene unclear. The germline V gene has CDR1 SQVTM and CDR2 ANQGSEA. This CDR3 is built from 14 residues. The V and J ends lost 5 bases and 0 bases respectively, with 11 bases between them. The CDR3 loop reads CSVIKERAKNIQYF. DNA for the CDR3: TGCAGCGTTATTAAGGAGCGAGCCAAAAACATTCAGTACTTC.

J is TRBJ2-1 and V is TRBV5-1; D tentatively fits TRBD1 or TRBD2 (11 bases each). The germline gives CDR1 SGHRS, CDR2 YFSETQ. The length of the CDR3 is 19 residues. V shed 7 bases and J shed 0 bases, with 26 bases lying between them. The CDR3 here is CASRDRGILAGGSYNEQFF. As DNA, the CDR3 is TGCGCCAGCCGGGACAGGGGGATTCTAGCGGGAGGCTCCTACAATGAGCAGTTCTTC.